This T cell receptor (beta chain) is from a study of Graves' ophthalmopathy and Graves' hyperthyroidism. General study points: A 13-signature model separated ophthalmopathy from stable hyperthyroidism, reaching about 91% sensitivity and around 83% specificity cross-validated. The majority of expanded thyroid clonotypes above 0.001 frequency also occurred in blood.

Researchers turned away patients with other autoimmune diseases, uncontrolled infections, pregnancy or lactation. Clinicians made diagnoses from clinical symptoms, serum thyroxine, TRAb, thyroid ultrasound and orbital computed tomography. Amplification of TCR beta CDR3 regions used RNA transcripts. RT-PCR with HTBI primers came first, then second-round multiplex PCR. MiXCR was run by TCRdb on the multiplex PCR reads, yielding one entry per CDR3 protein. Of 300,000 to 350,000 distinct CDR3 sequences in the sample, 15% to 20% are singletons; the top ten hold more than 9%. This clonotype was recorded many times. Antigen specificity is unknown. The sample comprised peripheral blood. The sequence was collected from an adult man with Graves' ophthalmopathy.

The DNA for the CDR3 is TGTGCCAGCAGCCCAGACAGGGGGCCGAACACCGGGGAGCTGTTTTTT. It is translated as CASSPDRGPNTGELFF. The rearrangement joins TRBV25-1 to TRBJ2-2; the match to TRBD1 covers 10 bases. This CDR3 is built from 16 residues. Trimming cost V 6 bases and J 0 bases; bases outside gene matches: 4. CDR1 and CDR2 from the germline V gene are MGHDK and SYGVNS.